The 28 T cell receptor beta chains reported below all come from one sample, sequenced in a study of T-cell memory formation after mild COVID-19. TCRdb ran MiXCR on the 5' RACE reads and lists one entry per CDR3 protein. Of 100,000 to 150,000 distinct CDR3 sequences listed, 15% to 20% are singletons. Sequencing was carried out using PBMCs or a T cell subset sorted from them (not recorded which). These receptors were taken from a man aged 18 to 29 who had mild COVID-19 (a few samples of this study predate the infection). Cell type and time point are not known.

The V call is TRBV5-1, the J call TRBJ2-7, with 8 bases aligning to TRBD1. This CDR3 comprises 14 residues. CDR1 is SGHRS, CDR2 YFSETQ, per germline. CDR3 region: CASSLDRAAYEQYV. The CDR3 nucleotides are TGCGCCAGCAGTTTGGACAGGGCGGCCTACGAGCAGTACGTC.

This clonotype showed up just a few times. The V and J genes are TRBV4-3 and TRBJ2-2; D is perhaps TRBD2 (6 bases). Germline V gene lookup returns CDR1 LGHNA and CDR2 YSLEER. The CDR3 is made up of 17 amino acids. The V and J ends lost 1 base and 1 base respectively, with 13 bases between them. The CDR3 here is CASSQGRLTRNTGELFF. CDR3 DNA: TGCGCCAGCAGCCAAGGGAGGCTGACTAGGAACACCGGGGAGCTGTTTTTT.

In this sample, this clonotype turned up a few times. An end of the junction differs from the germline gene, which may be a read error. This rearrangement joins TRBV28 to TRBJ2-1, with D possibly TRBD2 on 5 matching bases. The CDR3 has 11 amino acids. Per the germline V gene, CDR1 is MDHEN and CDR2 is SYDVKM. The CDR3 here is CASRVRDEQFF. DNA of the CDR3: TGTGCCAGCAGAGTCCGGGATGAACAGTTCTTC.

This clonotype appeared many times. The V gene is TRBV20-1, the J gene TRBJ2-7, with a possible D match to TRBD1 (5 bases). The ends were cut back, 4 bases at V and 6 bases at J, with 19 bases in the middle. Per germline, CDR1 DFQATT and CDR2 SNEGSKA (reference sequence). The CDR3 spans 14 residues. The CDR3 region is CSAITGPLSGEQYV. Written as DNA, the CDR3 is TGCAGTGCTATAACAGGTCCGCTTTCGGGCGAGCAGTACGTC.

The chain carries TRBV6-2 or TRBV6-3 and TRBJ1-4; unclear D gene. The V and J ends lost 10 bases and 7 bases respectively, with 13 bases between them. The CDR3 length is 12 residues. Germline CDR1 is MNHEY and CDR2 is SVGEGT. Here the CDR3 reads CATRTATEKLFF. DNA of the CDR3: TGTGCCACCCGGACCGCCACTGAAAAACTGTTTTTT.

This clonotype has only one observation. This chain links TRBV29-1 with TRBJ2-7; 7 positions agree with TRBD1. V gave up 3 bases and J gave up 2 bases; unmatched junction bases: 7. This CDR3 is built from 14 residues. Germline V lookup: CDR1 SQVTM, CDR2 ANQGSEA. CDR3 nucleotide sequence: TGCAGCGTTGAGACGACAGGGACAACCTACGAGCAGTACTTC. Its translation: CSVETTGTTYEQYF.

DNA of the CDR3: TGCAGTGCTAGGATCCTTAACTATGGCTACACCTTC. Amino acids: CSARILNYGYTF. The chain joins TRBV20-1 to TRBJ1-2; no clear D. The V gene's germline CDR1 is DFQATT and CDR2 SNEGSKA (reference sequence). The CDR3 spans 12 residues. Trimming shortened V by 3 bases and J by 1 base, and 6 bases separated the two germline ends.

The chain recombines TRBV20-1 with TRBJ2-5; no clear D gene. The CDR3 loop spans 10 amino acids. Germline CDR1 DFQATT, CDR2 SNEGSKA (reference sequence). The CDR3 bases are TGCAGGGCTCCGGAAGAGACCCAGTACTTC. It encodes CRAPEETQYF.

This clonotype showed up just a few times. This CDR3 is CASSPTDGQPQHF. The CDR3 DNA follows: TGTGCCAGCTCACCTACAGACGGTCAGCCCCAGCATTTT. The rearrangement joins TRBV18 to TRBJ1-5, with D hard to call. Trimming took off 3 bases at V and 6 bases at J, with 9 bases between the two ends. The CDR3 runs to 13 residues. Germline lookup yields CDR1 KGHSH and CDR2 LQKENI.

In its sample, this clonotype was seen a few times. The rearrangement uses TRBV5-5 and TRBJ2-5; either TRBD1 or TRBD2 may fit D (6 bases each). V was trimmed by 4 bases and J by 2 bases, leaving 15 bases between them. CDR1 is SGHKS, CDR2 YYEKEE, per germline (reference sequence). This CDR3 region has 15 residues. CDR3 loop: CASSPTQGRQETQYF. DNA for the CDR3: TGTGCCAGCAGCCCCACTCAGGGGAGGCAAGAGACCCAGTACTTC.

V usage is TRBV7-2 and J usage is TRBJ1-3; 8 nucleotides agree with TRBD1. CDR1 is SGHTA and CDR2 is FQGNSA in the germline V gene. The CDR3 totals 14 residues. V shed 5 bases and J 3 bases; nucleotides not matched to a gene: 3. The CDR3: CASSITGGGNTIYF. In nucleotides, the CDR3 is TGTGCCAGCAGCATTACAGGGGGTGGAAACACCATATATTTT.

The chain uses TRBV7-6 and TRBJ2-3, with D maybe TRBD1 (7 bases). The germline gives CDR1 SGHVS, CDR2 FNYEAQ. Trimming shortened V by 2 bases and J by 5 bases, and 11 bases separated the two germline ends. The CDR3 covers 14 residues. This CDR3 is CASSLSQGGDTQYF. As DNA, the CDR3 is TGTGCCAGCAGCTTAAGTCAGGGGGGAGATACGCAGTATTTT.

There are a few counts of this clonotype. V is TRBV20-1 and J is TRBJ1-1; D may be TRBD1 (5 bases). Germline values: CDR1 DFQATT, CDR2 SNEGSKA (reference sequence). V lost 6 bases, J lost 1 base, and 15 bases lay in between. The length of the CDR3 is 14 residues. CDR3 in DNA: TGCAGTGCCCCGGGCGGGGGGTGGAACACTGAAGCTTTCTTT. It codes for CSAPGGGWNTEAFF.

The chain recombines TRBV5-1 with TRBJ2-2; 11 bases align to TRBD2. V shed 2 bases and J 4 bases; nucleotides not matched to a gene: 1. The CDR3 has 15 amino acids. The germline V gene has CDR1 SGHRS and CDR2 YFSETQ. CDR3 region: CASSFLAGGTGELFF. The CDR3 DNA follows: TGCGCCAGCAGCTTTCTAGCGGGGGGCACCGGGGAGCTGTTTTTT.

V usage is TRBV12-3 or TRBV12-4 and J usage is TRBJ1-2; TRBD1 matches at 8 bases. This CDR3 spans 17 amino acids. The trim removed 3 bases at V and 2 bases at J, leaving 11 bases unmatched. CDR3 amino acids: CASSFLLYRGKNYGYTF. For the CDR3, the DNA is TGTGCCAGCAGTTTCCTTCTCTACAGGGGGAAGAACTATGGCTACACCTTC.

This clonotype turned up a few times. The V and J genes are TRBV12-3 or TRBV12-4 and TRBJ1-4, with D uncertain. V was pared by 2 bases and J by 8 bases, with 6 bases between. The CDR3 sequence is 12 residues long. The CDR3 here is CASSLIDEKLFF. CDR3 DNA sequence: TGTGCCAGCAGTTTAATCGACGAAAAACTGTTTTTT.

This clonotype appeared once. The chain combines TRBV18 with TRBJ1-6; 8 bases fit TRBD1. The CDR3 length is 13 residues. Germline-derived CDR1 and CDR2 are KGHSH and LQKENI. V trimming: 8 bases; J trimming: 7 bases; junction bases outside the gene matches: 4. CDR3 in DNA: TGTGCCAGCGCGGACAGGGTGAATTCACCCCTCCACTTT. It specifies CASADRVNSPLHF.

The genes are TRBV20-1 and TRBJ1-6; D is possibly TRBD1 (5 bases). Germline V lookup: CDR1 DFQATT, CDR2 SNEGSKA (reference sequence). This CDR3 is 13 amino acids long. V shed 3 bases and J shed 10 bases, with 13 bases lying between them. CDR3 loop: CSARRVGASPLHF. As DNA, the CDR3 is TGCAGTGCTAGGCGGGTCGGGGCCTCACCCCTCCACTTT.

This clonotype was seen only a few times. This sequence joins TRBV7-9 and TRBJ2-5, with TRBD2 as a possible D gene (5 bases). There are 21 residues in the CDR3. V gave up 5 bases and J gave up 0 bases, with 31 bases separating them. Germline CDR1 reads SEHNR; CDR2 reads FQNEAQ (reference sequence). CDR3 residues: CASSLRSEFAWAGQDQETQYF. For the CDR3, the DNA is TGTGCCAGCAGCCTCCGAAGCGAATTCGCTTGGGCGGGCCAAGACCAAGAGACCCAGTACTTC.

Comments on this clonotype: The junction does not match germline at one end; this may be a read error. J is TRBJ1-5 and V is TRBV24-1; 7 bases are shared with TRBD1. CDR3 length equals 13 residues. The germline CDR1 and CDR2 sequences are KGHDR and SFDVKD. The CDR3 region has the DNA TGTGCCACCAGCCAGGGGGGAATTCAGCCCAAGCATTTT. Its translation: CATSQGGIQPKHF.

In its sample, this clonotype was seen a few times. The J gene is TRBJ2-2, the V gene TRBV5-4; D gene unclear. The CDR3 covers 11 residues. Trimming took 4 bases from V and 7 from J, leaving 5 bases between them. Germline V gene sequence: CDR1 SGHNT, CDR2 YYREEE (reference sequence). The CDR3: CASSGRGELFF. The CDR3 region has the DNA TGTGCCAGCAGCGGGCGCGGGGAGCTGTTTTTT.

This clonotype was counted a few times. J is TRBJ1-1 and V is TRBV7-9; weak D call: TRBD1 (5 bases). V lost 1 base and J 1 base, leaving 10 bases between the germline ends. Germline values: CDR1 SEHNR, CDR2 FQNEAQ (reference sequence). CDR3 length: 15 amino acids. The CDR3 DNA sequence: TGTGCCAGCAGCTTAGGCAGGGTGGGGAACACTGAAGCTTTCTTT. Its protein product is CASSLGRVGNTEAFF.

This clonotype has just a few counts. The CDR3 loop is CAWSVLLNTGELFF. DNA for the CDR3: TGTGCCTGGAGTGTACTCCTGAACACCGGGGAGCTGTTTTTT. The rearrangement links TRBV30 to TRBJ2-2; D call uncertain. V gave up 0 bases and J gave up 1 base, with 6 bases separating them. Germline V CDR1 and CDR2: GTSNPN, SVGIG (reference sequence). This CDR3 contains 14 residues.

This clonotype was counted between two and nine times. The chain links TRBV20-1 to TRBJ2-3; 15 bases map to TRBD2. The CDR3 runs to 17 residues. Germline CDR1 reads DFQATT; CDR2 reads SNEGSKA (reference sequence). V lost 6 bases, J lost 0 bases, and 7 bases stayed unmatched. CDR3 loop: CSAPGTSGGFSTDTQYF. CDR3 coding DNA: TGCAGTGCCCCCGGGACTAGCGGGGGGTTTAGCACAGATACGCAGTATTTT.

In its sample, this clonotype was seen a few times. V is TRBV6-6 and J is TRBJ1-6; a weak D match, TRBD1 (5 bases). Germline CDR1 reads MNHNY; CDR2 reads SVGAGI (reference sequence). Trimming removed 6 bases at V and 7 bases at J, with 10 bases between. This CDR3 region has 13 residues. This CDR3 is CASSRDVNSPLHF. The CDR3 nucleotides read TGTGCCAGCAGCCGGGACGTGAATTCACCCCTCCACTTT.

The chain has TRBV5-1 and TRBJ2-3, with 10 bases that match TRBD1. Germline V gene data show CDR1 as SGHRS and CDR2 as YFSETQ. V trimming: 4 bases; J trimming: 0 bases; junction bases outside the gene matches: 5. CDR3 length equals 16 residues. CDR3 loop: CASSDRTGGSTDTQYF. CDR3 nucleotide sequence: TGCGCCAGCAGCGATCGGACAGGGGGTAGCACAGATACGCAGTATTTT.

J is TRBJ2-1 and V is TRBV21-1; TRBD1, as called in the table, went unchecked against the DNA. TRBV21-1 is a pseudogene segment. The CDR3 runs 17 residues. The DNA for the CDR3 is TGTGCCAGCAGCAGCAACCACAGGGACCCCTCCTACAATGAGCAGTTCTTC. Its protein is CASSSNHRDPSYNEQFF.

The rearrangement links TRBV9 to TRBJ1-4; 10 nucleotides align to TRBD1. J was trimmed by 5 bases and V by 2 bases; bases with no gene match: 3. The CDR3 has 15 amino acids. Germline CDR1 and CDR2: SGDLS and YYNGEE. The CDR3 DNA sequence: TGTGCCAGCAGCGTCGACAGGGGGCGAAATGAAAAACTGTTTTTT. This encodes CASSVDRGRNEKLFF.